The T cell receptor beta chain described here comes from a study of T and B cells in COVID-19 patients. TRB rearrangements were amplified by multiplex PCR with BIOMED2 TRB-A/B primers. TCRdb itself ran the multiplex PCR reads through MiXCR, one entry per CDR3 protein. This sample yields about 3,300 distinct CDR3 sequences, of which around 23% are seen a single time; around 20% belongs to the top ten. Per germline, CDR1 GTSNPN and CDR2 SVGIG (reference sequence). The CDR3 runs 16 residues. Losses at the gene ends were 1 base for V and 4 bases for J; bases not matched to a gene: 10. This clonotype was detected a few times. Blood genomic DNA input for TRB amplification was roughly 220-500 ng.

Material: blood. The receptor comes from a human donor with active COVID-19. This chain links TRBV30 with TRBJ2-5; TRBD2 matches 9 bases. The CDR3, as DNA: TGTGCCTGGAGTGACGAGAATAGCGGGAGTGCAGAGACCCAGTACTTC. Its translation is CAWSDENSGSAETQYF. The full variable domain, with the rest looked up from reference TRBV30 and TRBJ2-5, is SQTIHQWPATLVQPVGSPLSLECTVEGTSNPNLYWYRQAAGRGLQLLFYSVGIGQISSEVPQNLSASRPQDRQFILSSKKLLLSDSGFYLCAWSDENSGSAETQYFGPGTRLLVL.